These 25 T cell receptor beta chains share one sample of origin, sequenced in a study of shared clonotypes between healthy human individuals. TCRdb keeps only in-frame clones here, not all; method: immunoSEQ multiplex PCR. The top ten hold 0.4% to 0.55% of the sample, which has some 1,100,000 clones, 78% seen once. The specimen was memory CD4+ T cells from PBMCs. As for subset: CD45RA-negative fraction. The source is a man younger than 35 in good health. Some clones in this sample may be carry-over from other donors' samples.

The chain uses TRBV5-6 and TRBJ2-3, with 7 bases aligning to TRBD2. CDR3 length equals 15 residues. CDR1 is SGHDT, CDR2 YYEEEE, per germline. V gave up 4 bases and J gave up 2 bases; unmatched junction bases: 7. CDR3: CASSEGLRLTDTQYF. The CDR3, as DNA: TGTGCCAGCAGCGAGGGACTAAGACTCACAGATACGCAGTATTTT.

The chain recombines TRBV2 with TRBJ1-6, with unresolved D. Deletions cut 2 bases from V and 11 bases from J, with 10 bases between. Germline values: CDR1 SNHLY, CDR2 FYNNEI. This CDR3 has 13 amino acids. DNA for the CDR3: TGTGCCAGCAGTGAATTCGAGGGAGCACCCCTCCACTTT. The encoded protein is CASSEFEGAPLHF.

The chain uses TRBV7-9 and TRBJ2-7; no definite D call. Germline V gene data show CDR1 as SEHNR and CDR2 as FQNEAQ (reference sequence). Trimming stripped 5 bases from V and 1 base from J, with 12 bases between. The length of the CDR3 is 14 residues. Written as DNA, the CDR3 is TGTGCCAGCAGCCCCCTCGTGGGATCCTACGAGCAGTACTTC. It specifies CASSPLVGSYEQYF.

The DNA for the CDR3 is TGTGCCAGCAGCTTAGGTGGGGGGCAATACAATGAGCAGTTCTTC. Translated, it gives CASSLGGGQYNEQFF. The V call is TRBV11-3, the J call TRBJ2-1, with D perhaps TRBD1 or TRBD2 (6 bases each). Germline V gene data show CDR1 as SGHNT and CDR2 as YENEEA. The CDR3 sequence is 15 residues long. Trimming removed 1 base from V and 4 bases from J, with 11 bases in between.

This clone was counted a few times. The V and J genes are TRBV11-3 and TRBJ2-2; a weak D match, TRBD1 (6 bases). Trimming removed 4 bases at V and 7 bases at J, with 16 bases between. Germline assignment: CDR1 SGHNT and CDR2 YENEEA. The CDR3 covers 15 residues. CDR3 residues: CASSSDRTPVGELFF. The CDR3 DNA is TGTGCCAGCAGCTCAGACAGGACCCCAGTCGGGGAGCTGTTTTTT.

The chain couples TRBV4-2 to TRBJ2-2, with D perhaps TRBD2 (5 bases). The V end was cut by 4 bases, the J end by 5 bases, with 14 bases between. Germline V gene lookup returns CDR1 LGHNA and CDR2 YNFKEQ. This CDR3 contains 15 residues. DNA of the CDR3: TGTGCCAGCAGCCCCGCGGCGCGAGGGACCGGGGAGCTGTTTTTT. It codes for CASSPAARGTGELFF.

The chain has TRBV9 and TRBJ2-7; 9 bases match TRBD2. The germline V gene has CDR1 SGDLS and CDR2 YYNGEE. The V segment lost 4 bases and the J segment 5 bases; nucleotides outside the gene matches: 10. The CDR3 has 15 amino acids. CDR3 residues: CASSPRVAGANEQYF. The CDR3 nucleotides are TGTGCCAGCAGCCCTAGGGTAGCGGGAGCCAACGAGCAGTACTTC.

About this clone itself: A much more abundant neighbour one base away suggests this may be a read error. The sample holds other DNA sequences that translate to the same CDR3. The chain couples TRBV11-2 to TRBJ2-2; D is uncertain. Between the trimmed V and J ends, which lost 3 bases and 3 bases, there was a span of 2 bases. The CDR3 has 12 amino acids. CDR1 SGHAT and CDR2 FQNNGV come from the germline V gene. The chain's CDR3 is CASSFDTGELFF. The CDR3 DNA follows: TGTGCCAGCAGCTTTGACACCGGGGAGCTGTTTTTT.

The chain combines TRBV30 with TRBJ1-5; D remains unclear. Germline CDR1 is GTSNPN and CDR2 is SVGIG (reference sequence). Trimming cost V 2 bases and J 2 bases, with 10 bases left between them. The CDR3 has 14 amino acids. The CDR3 DNA reads TGTGCCTGGAGTAAGGCCAAGGGCAATCAGCCCCAGCATTTT. Translation: CAWSKAKGNQPQHF.

The J gene is TRBJ1-5, the V gene TRBV28; tentatively, D is TRBD1 (5 bases). CDR1 MDHEN and CDR2 SYDVKM come from the germline V gene. Trimming took off 5 bases at V and 9 bases at J, with 17 bases between the two ends. CDR3 size: 14 residues. The DNA for the CDR3 is TGTGCCAGCAGTATCCGATTCGGGGACGTGCCCCAGCATTTT. Translating gives CASSIRFGDVPQHF.

This clone was observed a single time. The chain links TRBV29-1 to TRBJ1-2; D call uncertain. Trimming took 0 bases from V and 8 from J, leaving 7 bases between them. Per germline, CDR1 SQVTM and CDR2 ANQGSEA. CDR3 length equals 11 residues. CDR3 bases: TGCAGCGTTGAAGATCCCGGGGGCTACACCTTC. Its protein product is CSVEDPGGYTF.

The chain links TRBV7-3 to TRBJ2-2; perhaps TRBD2 as D (6 bases). V was trimmed by 1 base and J by 0 bases, leaving 9 bases between them. The CDR3 is 16 amino acids. Per germline, CDR1 SGHTA and CDR2 FQGTGA. The CDR3 region has the DNA TGTGCCAGCAGCTTAAATACGGGAGCGAACACCGGGGAGCTGTTTTTT. Translating it yields CASSLNTGANTGELFF.

This chain links TRBV30 with TRBJ1-5, with D possibly TRBD1 on 5 matching bases. The CDR3 consists of 13 residues. The germline V and J ends were trimmed by 1 base and 7 bases, with 11 bases remaining between them. Germline values: CDR1 GTSNPN, CDR2 SVGIG (reference sequence). This chain's CDR3 is CAWSDSGFQPQHF. The CDR3 region has the DNA TGTGCCTGGAGTGACTCAGGGTTCCAGCCCCAGCATTTT.

This clone was detected a few times. The rearrangement joins TRBV5-1 to TRBJ1-3, with D possibly matching TRBD1 (5 bases). Trimming stripped 4 bases from V and 3 bases from J, with 11 bases between. CDR3 length: 14 residues. The germline CDR1 and CDR2 sequences are SGHRS and YFSETQ. The CDR3, as DNA: TGCGCCAGCAGCCCCGGGACGGATGGAAACACCATATATTTT. This sequence encodes CASSPGTDGNTIYF. Drawing the rest from reference TRBV5-1 and TRBJ1-3, the complete variable domain is KAGVTQTPRYLIKTRGQQVTLSCSPISGHRSVSWYQQTPGQGLQFLFEYFSETQRNKGNFPGRFSGRQFSNSRSEMNVSTLELGDSALYLCASSPGTDGNTIYFGEGSWLTVV.

This rearrangement joins TRBV28 to TRBJ1-5; 11 positions match TRBD1. V was pared by 8 bases and J by 8 bases, with 14 bases of the junction left unmatched. Germline V lookup: CDR1 MDHEN, CDR2 SYDVKM. The CDR3 sequence is 16 residues long. CDR3 nucleotide sequence: TGTGCCAGCGTCTCTGGGGACAGGGGGAAAGGGGAGCCCCAGCATTTT. This sequence encodes CASVSGDRGKGEPQHF.

Only one count was recorded for this clone. This chain connects TRBV18 to TRBJ2-5; D may be TRBD1 (6 bases). This CDR3 is built from 14 residues. V was pared by 4 bases and J by 1 base, with 10 bases between. The germline V gene encodes CDR1 KGHSH and CDR2 LQKENI. CDR3 protein: CASSQKQGQETQYF. The CDR3, as DNA: TGTGCCAGCTCACAAAAACAGGGCCAAGAGACCCAGTACTTC.

This clone has at least ten counts. The same CDR3 also results from other DNA sequences found in this sample. The V call is TRBV2, the J call TRBJ1-2; 8 bases agree with TRBD1. Germline CDR1 and CDR2: SNHLY and FYNNEI. This CDR3 is 12 amino acids long. J was trimmed by 8 bases and V by 6 bases; bases with no gene match: 5. The CDR3 is CASSDRGRGYTF. CDR3 DNA sequence: TGTGCCAGCAGCGACAGGGGAAGAGGCTACACCTTC. The whole variable domain, filled in from reference TRBV2 and TRBJ1-2, reads EPEVTQTPSHQVTQMGQEVILRCVPISNHLYFYWYRQILGQKVEFLVSFYNNEISEKSEIFDDQFSVERPDGSNFTLKIRSTKLEDSAMYFCASSDRGRGYTFGSGTRLTVV.

The chain links TRBV30 to TRBJ2-7; the match to TRBD1 covers 9 bases. Germline V gene data show CDR1 as GTSNPN and CDR2 as SVGIG (reference sequence). The J segment lost 5 bases and the V segment lost 5 bases, leaving 13 bases of the junction unmatched. The CDR3 is 15 residues long. CDR3: CAWALRGQGRNEQYF. The DNA for the CDR3 is TGTGCCTGGGCCCTTAGGGGACAGGGTAGGAACGAGCAGTACTTC. The full variable domain, rest sourced from reference TRBV30 and TRBJ2-7, is SQTIHQWPATLVQPVGSPLSLECTVEGTSNPNLYWYRQAAGRGLQLLFYSVGIGQISSEVPQNLSASRPQDRQFILSSKKLLLSDSGFYLCAWALRGQGRNEQYFGPGTRLTVT.

The rearrangement links TRBV6-6 to TRBJ1-5, with D perhaps matching TRBD1 (5 bases). CDR1 is MNHNY and CDR2 is SVGAGI in the germline V gene (reference sequence). Trimming removed 0 bases at V and 5 bases at J, with 14 bases between. This CDR3 region has 16 residues. The CDR3 reads CASSYSIGGVDQPQHF. Here the CDR3 DNA reads TGTGCCAGCAGTTACTCGATTGGAGGGGTAGATCAGCCCCAGCATTTT.

The chain has TRBV28 and TRBJ2-2, with D tentatively TRBD2 (6 bases). Germline V gene data show CDR1 as MDHEN and CDR2 as SYDVKM. The germline V and J ends were trimmed by 3 bases and 4 bases, with 18 bases remaining between them. This CDR3 region has 17 residues. CDR3 sequence (DNA): TGTGCCAGCAGTTTTTCGCGGGATGCCTCCGGCACCGGGGAGCTGTTTTTT. It translates to CASSFSRDASGTGELFF.

This chain joins TRBV21-1 and TRBJ2-1; TRBD2, as called in the table, went unchecked against the DNA. TRBV21-1 is a pseudogene locus. CDR3 length: 19 amino acids. CDR3 bases: TGTGCCAGCAGCAAAGATCTAGCGGGAGGGCCTTGCTCCTACAATGAGCAGTTCTTC. Translation: CASSKDLAGGPCSYNEQFF.

The chain couples TRBV6-1 to TRBJ2-2; no clear D gene. CDR1 MNHNS and CDR2 SASEGT come from the germline V gene. The V gene lost 0 bases and the J gene lost 4 bases, with 9 bases spanning the gap. The CDR3 has 15 residues. CDR3 coding DNA: TGTGCCAGCAGTGAAGCGGGATTTCCCACCGGGGAGCTGTTTTTT. Its translation is CASSEAGFPTGELFF.

Of note for this clone: A far larger clone is just one base off, so this is likely a read error. Other DNA sequences in this sample translate to the same CDR3. The V gene is TRBV11-2, the J gene TRBJ2-7; 7 bases match TRBD1. With 1 base clipped from V and 2 bases from J, the junction kept 2 bases outside the gene matches. CDR3 size: 14 residues. Germline CDR1 and CDR2: SGHAT and FQNNGV. CDR3 nucleotides: TGTGCCAGCAGCTTAGGACAGGGTCCCTACGAGCAGTACTTC. Protein: CASSLGQGPYEQYF.

The rearrangement joins TRBV11-2 to TRBJ2-4, with D possibly matching TRBD2 (6 bases). The V and J ends lost 5 bases and 7 bases respectively, with 18 bases between them. Germline V lookup: CDR1 SGHAT, CDR2 FQNNGV. The CDR3 loop spans 15 amino acids. As DNA, the CDR3 is TGTGCCAGCAGCACGGAGCTAGCGAGGGGCAACATTCAGTACTTC. This gives the protein CASSTELARGNIQYF.

The chain links TRBV2 to TRBJ2-7, with TRBD1 matching 7 bases. The ends lost 6 bases at V and 7 bases at J; junction bases unmatched: 12. Germline V gives CDR1 SNHLY, CDR2 FYNNEI. The CDR3 runs to 14 residues. The CDR3 DNA is TGTGCCAGCAGGAGACAGGGACCCACGGGGGAGCAGTACTTC. It yields the protein CASRRQGPTGEQYF.